The T cell receptor (beta chain) under discussion was sequenced for a study of blood T cells in healthy people across ages. Study-level findings and limits: Investigators viewed diversity estimates from one million T cells as underestimates, the study reported.

Then a second PCR, running roughly 7 to 11 cycles, was carried out with a sample-barcoded 5' primer and a J-beta primer mix. Each CDR3 protein gets one entry after TCRdb re-called the 5' RACE reads with MiXCR. This table holds over 1.5 million distinct CDR3 sequences, less than 50% found once. Trimming pared 1 base from V and 12 bases from J, leaving 16 bases between. The germline CDR1 and CDR2 sequences are DFQATT and SNEGSKA (reference sequence). This CDR3 is built from 13 residues. This clonotype occurred a few times. Antigen unknown. The clonotype comes from a woman between 35 and 50 years old in good health. The J gene is TRBJ2-1, the V gene TRBV20-1; D might be TRBD2 (7 bases). The sequencing sample was made of blood. In DNA form, the CDR3 reads TGCAGTGCTAGAGCCATGGGGGGGCGCGGGCAGTTCTTC. Encoded protein: CSARAMGGRGQFF.